The 7 T cell receptor beta chains below all came from one sample that was sequenced in a study of T cells in Graves' hyperthyroidism and ophthalmopathy. TCR beta CDR3 region amplification was performed from RNA transcripts. The TCR CDR3 first-round RT-PCR relied on the HTBI primer set. TCRdb reprocessed the multiplex PCR reads with MiXCR, giving one entry per CDR3 protein. This repertoire shows 95,000 to 110,000 distinct CDR3 sequences, around a sixth found once; its top ten account for 40% to 50%. The sample taken for sequencing was blood. All receptors come from a woman aged 45-59 years with Graves' hyperthyroidism.

This clonotype has ten or more counts. This chain uses TRBV7-9 with TRBJ1-1; a possible D gene is TRBD1 (6 bases). The CDR3 has 14 amino acids. In germline, CDR1 is SEHNR, CDR2 FQNEAQ (reference sequence). Trimming stripped 4 bases from V and 0 bases from J, with 9 bases between. The CDR3 DNA follows: TGTGCCAGCAGCTCCGGGACACTGAACACTGAAGCTTTCTTT. The encoded protein is CASSSGTLNTEAFF.

There are many counts of this clonotype. V usage is TRBV20-1 and J usage is TRBJ2-1; TRBD2 aligns across 11 bases. V shed 3 bases and J 7 bases; nucleotides not matched to a gene: 11. Germline V gene lookup returns CDR1 DFQATT and CDR2 SNEGSKA (reference sequence). This CDR3 comprises 16 residues. CDR3 DNA: TGCAGTGCTAGTCACTCCCTAGCGGGAGGATGGAATGAGCAGTTCTTC. Translating it yields CSASHSLAGGWNEQFF.

The V gene is TRBV28, the J gene TRBJ2-4, with D possibly called TRBD1 or TRBD2 (5 bases each). Germline loops: CDR1 MDHEN, CDR2 SYDVKM. V was trimmed by 5 bases and J by 2 bases, leaving 10 bases between them. There are 14 residues in the CDR3. The CDR3 nucleotides are TGTGCCAGCAGTCCGGGGCTAACCAAAAACATTCAGTACTTC. Its protein is CASSPGLTKNIQYF. Full variable domain (outside the CDR3, taken from reference TRBV28 and TRBJ2-4): DVKVTQSSRYLVKRTGEKVFLECVQDMDHENMFWYRQDPGLGLRLIYFSYDVKMKEKGDIPEGYSVSREKKERFSLILESASTNQTSMYLCASSPGLTKNIQYFGAGTRLSVL.

This clonotype was seen just once. The chain couples TRBV20-1 to TRBJ2-7; 14 bases line up with TRBD2. The CDR3 contains 17 residues. The trim removed 6 bases at V and 0 bases at J, leaving 10 bases unmatched. Germline lookup yields CDR1 DFQATT and CDR2 SNEGSKA (reference sequence). CDR3 in amino acids: CSAPGTGTSGGSYEQYV. CDR3 DNA sequence: TGCAGTGCCCCCGGGACCGGGACTAGCGGGGGCTCCTACGAGCAGTACGTC.

Many counts were recorded for this clonotype. The rearrangement links TRBV24-1 to TRBJ2-5; D gene uncertain. The CDR3 runs to 12 residues. Germline lookup yields CDR1 KGHDR and CDR2 SFDVKD. Deletions cut 1 base from V and 1 base from J, with 0 bases between. As DNA, the CDR3 is TGTGCCACCAGTGATTTCCAAGAGACCCAGTACTTC. The encoded protein is CATSDFQETQYF.

This clonotype was counted at least ten times. The V gene is TRBV20-1, the J gene TRBJ2-7, with 12 bases fitting TRBD2. After removal of 5 bases from V and 6 bases from J, the junction contained 8 bases not matched to a gene. The CDR3 consists of 14 residues. Germline V gene lookup returns CDR1 DFQATT and CDR2 SNEGSKA (reference sequence). CDR3 in amino acids: CSAPTSGRRSEQYF. CDR3 in DNA: TGCAGTGCTCCTACTAGCGGGAGGCGGAGCGAGCAGTACTTC.

This clonotype was counted at least ten times. The J gene is TRBJ2-2, the V gene TRBV11-1; 10 bases agree with TRBD1. The trim removed 5 bases at V and 7 bases at J, leaving 7 bases unmatched. Germline assignment: CDR1 SGHAT and CDR2 FQDESV (reference sequence). CDR3 length equals 15 residues. CDR3 sequence reads: CASSPGQGSLGELFF. CDR3 nucleotides: TGTGCCAGCAGCCCGGGACAGGGGTCGCTCGGGGAGCTGTTTTTT.